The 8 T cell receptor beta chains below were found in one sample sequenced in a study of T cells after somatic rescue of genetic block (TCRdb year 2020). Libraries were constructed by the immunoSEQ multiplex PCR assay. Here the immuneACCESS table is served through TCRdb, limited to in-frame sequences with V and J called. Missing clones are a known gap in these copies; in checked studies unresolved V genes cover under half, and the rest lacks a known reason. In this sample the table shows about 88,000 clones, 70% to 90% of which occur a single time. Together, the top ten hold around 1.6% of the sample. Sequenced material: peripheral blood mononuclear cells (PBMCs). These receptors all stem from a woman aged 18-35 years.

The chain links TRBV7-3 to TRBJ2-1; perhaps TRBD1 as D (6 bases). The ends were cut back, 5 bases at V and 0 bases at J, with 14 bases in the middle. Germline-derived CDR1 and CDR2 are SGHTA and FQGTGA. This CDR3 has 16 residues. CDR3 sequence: CASSPQGTSSYNEQFF. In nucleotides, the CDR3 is TGTGCCAGCAGCCCCCAGGGGACGAGCTCCTACAATGAGCAGTTCTTC.

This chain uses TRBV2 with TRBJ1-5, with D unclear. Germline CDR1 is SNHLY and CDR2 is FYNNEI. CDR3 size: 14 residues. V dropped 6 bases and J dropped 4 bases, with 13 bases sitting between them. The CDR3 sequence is CASREIGGNQPQHF. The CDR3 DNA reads TGTGCCAGCAGGGAAATAGGAGGAAATCAGCCCCAGCATTTT. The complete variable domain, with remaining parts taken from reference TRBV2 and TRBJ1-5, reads EPEVTQTPSHQVTQMGQEVILRCVPISNHLYFYWYRQILGQKVEFLVSFYNNEISEKSEIFDDQFSVERPDGSNFTLKIRSTKLEDSAMYFCASREIGGNQPQHFGDGTRLSIL.

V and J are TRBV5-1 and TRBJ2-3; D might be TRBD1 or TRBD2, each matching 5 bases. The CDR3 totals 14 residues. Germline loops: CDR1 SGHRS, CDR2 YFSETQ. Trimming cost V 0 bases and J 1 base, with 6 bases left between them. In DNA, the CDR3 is TGCGCCAGCAGCTTGGAGGGACGCACAGATACGCAGTATTTT. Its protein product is CASSLEGRTDTQYF.

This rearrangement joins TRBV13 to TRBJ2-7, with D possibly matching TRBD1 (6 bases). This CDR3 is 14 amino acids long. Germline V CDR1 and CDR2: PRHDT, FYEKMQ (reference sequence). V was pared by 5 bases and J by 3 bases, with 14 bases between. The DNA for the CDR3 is TGTGCCAGCAGCGACGGGACACCAGGCTACGAGCAGTACTTC. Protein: CASSDGTPGYEQYF.

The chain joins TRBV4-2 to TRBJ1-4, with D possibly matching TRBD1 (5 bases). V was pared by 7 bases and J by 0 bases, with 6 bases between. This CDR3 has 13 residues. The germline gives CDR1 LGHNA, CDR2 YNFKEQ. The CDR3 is CASIGATNEKLFF. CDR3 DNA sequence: TGTGCCAGCATAGGGGCAACTAATGAAAAACTGTTTTTT.

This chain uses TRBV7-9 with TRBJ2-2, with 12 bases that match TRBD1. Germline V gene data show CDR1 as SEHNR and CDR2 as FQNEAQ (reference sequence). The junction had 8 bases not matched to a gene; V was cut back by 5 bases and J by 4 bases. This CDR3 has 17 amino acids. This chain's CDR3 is CASSQRDRGRVTGELFF. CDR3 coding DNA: TGTGCCAGCAGCCAAAGGGACAGGGGGCGGGTCACCGGGGAGCTGTTTTTT.

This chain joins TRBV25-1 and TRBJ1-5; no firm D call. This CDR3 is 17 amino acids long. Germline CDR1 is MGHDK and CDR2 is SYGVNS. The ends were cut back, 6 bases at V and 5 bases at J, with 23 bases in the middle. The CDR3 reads CASRREEGKTGDQPQHF. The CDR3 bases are TGTGCCAGCAGGCGGGAGGAGGGTAAGACTGGGGATCAGCCCCAGCATTTT.

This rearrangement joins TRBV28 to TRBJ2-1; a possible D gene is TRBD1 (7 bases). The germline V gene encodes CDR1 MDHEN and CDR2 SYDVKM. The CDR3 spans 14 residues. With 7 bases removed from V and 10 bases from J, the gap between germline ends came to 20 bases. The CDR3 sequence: CASTYGTSGGEQFF. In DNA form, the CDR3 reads TGTGCCAGCACCTACGGGACCTCAGGGGGGGAGCAGTTCTTC. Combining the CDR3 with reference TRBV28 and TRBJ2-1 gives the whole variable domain DVKVTQSSRYLVKRTGEKVFLECVQDMDHENMFWYRQDPGLGLRLIYFSYDVKMKEKGDIPEGYSVSREKKERFSLILESASTNQTSMYLCASTYGTSGGEQFFGPGTRLTVL.